The source of this T cell receptor beta chain is a study of shared clonotypes between healthy human individuals. For the study at large: The composition of the donors was two women and three men aged 18 to 49.

About this clone itself: Its antigen is not identified.

From germline, CDR1 is MDHEN and CDR2 SYDVKM. The V and J ends lost 3 bases and 8 bases respectively, with 11 bases between them. There are 13 residues in the CDR3. Study-level results: Around 5% of naive CD4 clonotypes were shared across several donors.

Donors, without exception, were Caucasian adults residing in Nashville, Tennessee. Sorted-subset replicate PCRs used about 0.2 ug of genomic DNA. This amount corresponded to tens of thousands of T cell genomes. Profiled with immunoSEQ multiplex PCR; TCRdb holds only in-frame clones, not every one. The sample holds hundreds of thousands of clones, approximately 79% seen once. Material: memory CD4+ T cells sorted from blood. Stated subset: CD45RA-negative fraction. The TCR originated in a woman aged 30 to 39 in good health. The chain links TRBV28 to TRBJ2-1; D call uncertain. The CDR3 protein is CASSLPPTDEQFF. CDR3 in DNA: TGTGCCAGCAGTTTGCCTCCCACGGATGAGCAGTTCTTC.